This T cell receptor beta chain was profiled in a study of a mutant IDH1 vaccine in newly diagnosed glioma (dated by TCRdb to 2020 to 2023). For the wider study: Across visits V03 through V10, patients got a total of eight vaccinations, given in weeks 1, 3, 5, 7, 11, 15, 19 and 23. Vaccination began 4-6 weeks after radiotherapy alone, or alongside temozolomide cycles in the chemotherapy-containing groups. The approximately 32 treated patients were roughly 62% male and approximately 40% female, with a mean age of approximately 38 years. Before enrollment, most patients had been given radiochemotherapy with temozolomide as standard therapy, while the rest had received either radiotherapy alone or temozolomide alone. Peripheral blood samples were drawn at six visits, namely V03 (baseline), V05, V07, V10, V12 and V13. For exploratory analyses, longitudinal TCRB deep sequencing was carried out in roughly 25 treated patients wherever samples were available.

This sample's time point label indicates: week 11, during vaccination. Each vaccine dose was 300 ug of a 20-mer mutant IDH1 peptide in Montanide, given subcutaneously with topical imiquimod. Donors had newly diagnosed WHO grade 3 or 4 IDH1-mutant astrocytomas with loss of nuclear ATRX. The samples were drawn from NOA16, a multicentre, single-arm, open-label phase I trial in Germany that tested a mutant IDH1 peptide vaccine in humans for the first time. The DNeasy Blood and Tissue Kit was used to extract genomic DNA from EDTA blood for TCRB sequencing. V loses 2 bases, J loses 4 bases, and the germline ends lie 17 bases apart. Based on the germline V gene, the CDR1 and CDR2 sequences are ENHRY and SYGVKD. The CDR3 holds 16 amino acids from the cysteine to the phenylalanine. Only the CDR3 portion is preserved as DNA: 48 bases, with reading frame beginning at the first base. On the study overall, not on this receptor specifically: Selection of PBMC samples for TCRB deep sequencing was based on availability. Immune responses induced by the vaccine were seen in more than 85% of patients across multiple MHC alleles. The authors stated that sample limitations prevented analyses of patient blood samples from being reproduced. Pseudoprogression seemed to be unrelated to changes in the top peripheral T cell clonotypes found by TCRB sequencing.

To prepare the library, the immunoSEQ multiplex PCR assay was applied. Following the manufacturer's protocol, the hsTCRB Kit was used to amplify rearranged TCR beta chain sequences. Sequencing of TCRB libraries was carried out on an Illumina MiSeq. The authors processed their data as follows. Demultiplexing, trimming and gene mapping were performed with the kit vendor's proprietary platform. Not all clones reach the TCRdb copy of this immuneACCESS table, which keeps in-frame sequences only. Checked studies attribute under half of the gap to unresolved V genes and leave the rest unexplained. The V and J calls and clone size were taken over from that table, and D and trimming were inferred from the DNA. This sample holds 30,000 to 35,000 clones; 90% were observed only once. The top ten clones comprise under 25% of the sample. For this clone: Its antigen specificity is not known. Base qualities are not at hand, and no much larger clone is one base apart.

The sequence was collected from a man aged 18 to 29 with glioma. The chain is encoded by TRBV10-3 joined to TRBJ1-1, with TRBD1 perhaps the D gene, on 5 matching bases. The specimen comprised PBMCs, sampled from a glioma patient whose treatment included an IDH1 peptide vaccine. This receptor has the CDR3 CAISEVRARRGTEAFF. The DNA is TGTGCCATCAGTGAGGTCAGGGCCCGCCGGGGCACTGAAGCTTTCTTT.